These 21 T cell receptor beta chains came from one sample sequenced in a study of cytomegalovirus exposure and HLA in healthy donors. With 60 Vbeta and 13 Jbeta primers, the PCR was carried out. Using immunoSEQ multiplex PCR, the repertoire was profiled, and TCRdb retains in-frame clones only, with some absent. The sample carries 150,000 to 200,000 clones, about 79% recorded once. The sequenced sample was PBMCs. The receptors derive from a man aged 45-60 years in good health and CMV-seropositive.

The chain links TRBV4-1 to TRBJ2-7; 7 positions agree with TRBD1. The ends lost 4 bases at V and 0 bases at J; junction bases unmatched: 6. Germline V gene data show CDR1 as MGHRA and CDR2 as YSYEKL. The CDR3 spans 15 residues. This CDR3 reads CASSPGQVLSYEQYF. The CDR3 region has the DNA TGCGCCAGCAGCCCTGGACAGGTTCTCTCCTACGAGCAGTACTTC.

This clone occurred a few times. This rearrangement joins TRBV5-1 to TRBJ1-1; the match to TRBD1 covers 8 bases. V shed 5 bases and J 1 base; nucleotides not matched to a gene: 7. The CDR3 is 15 amino acids. CDR1 is SGHRS, CDR2 YFSETQ, per germline. CDR3 region: CASRTAGGPNTEAFF. In DNA, the CDR3 is TGCGCCAGCAGAACCGCAGGGGGCCCGAACACTGAAGCTTTCTTT. The full variable domain, in which reference TRBV5-1 and TRBJ1-1 provide the parts outside the CDR3, is KAGVTQTPRYLIKTRGQQVTLSCSPISGHRSVSWYQQTPGQGLQFLFEYFSETQRNKGNFPGRFSGRQFSNSRSEMNVSTLELGDSALYLCASRTAGGPNTEAFFGQGTRLTVV.

The chain combines TRBV6-6 with TRBJ2-3, with D tentatively TRBD2 (6 bases). Germline V gene data show CDR1 as MNHNY and CDR2 as SVGAGI (reference sequence). Trimming left V 6 bases short and J 6 bases short, with 19 bases between. This CDR3 comprises 15 residues. This chain's CDR3 is CASSNRDFEPDTQYF. Written as DNA, the CDR3 is TGTGCCAGCAGCAACCGGGACTTCGAACCCGATACGCAGTATTTT.

The rearrangement joins TRBV5-4 to TRBJ2-3; TRBD2 agrees at 7 bases. CDR1 and CDR2 (germline): SGHNT, YYREEE (reference sequence). The V gene end was trimmed by 8 bases and the J gene end by 2 bases; junction bases not matched to a gene: 11. The CDR3 is made up of 15 amino acids. CDR3 residues: CASRGASGYTDTQYF. CDR3 sequence (DNA): TGTGCCAGTCGGGGAGCTAGCGGTTACACAGATACGCAGTATTTT.

The chain employs TRBV30 and TRBJ1-1; 9 bases map to TRBD1. Germline V gene sequence: CDR1 GTSNPN, CDR2 SVGIG (reference sequence). CDR3 size: 15 residues. The V gene end was trimmed by 5 bases and the J gene end by 4 bases; junction bases not matched to a gene: 11. CDR3 sequence reads: CAWEDRGKLGTEAFF. CDR3 bases: TGTGCCTGGGAAGACAGGGGGAAGTTGGGCACTGAAGCTTTCTTT.

The chain has TRBV10-1 and TRBJ2-7, with 10 bases matching TRBD2. The germline V gene encodes CDR1 WNHNN and CDR2 SYGVQD (reference sequence). Trimming removed 4 bases from V and 2 bases from J; junction bases left unmatched: 5. The CDR3 totals 15 residues. The CDR3 coding sequence is TGCGCCAGCAGTGGGTCGAGCGGGGGGGCCTACGAGCAGTACTTC. It yields the protein CASSGSSGGAYEQYF.

This clone was counted only a few times. The gene calls are TRBV6-6 and TRBJ1-2; D is unclear. Trimming pared 4 bases from V and 4 bases from J, leaving 19 bases between. Germline CDR1 and CDR2: MNHNY and SVGAGI (reference sequence). The CDR3 spans 16 residues. CDR3 protein: CASSSPSGLAGYGYTF. The CDR3 DNA reads TGTGCCAGCAGTTCCCCCTCCGGGCTAGCGGGCTATGGCTACACCTTC.

The V and J genes are TRBV27 and TRBJ1-1, with D possibly being TRBD1 (5 bases). V lost 10 bases, J lost 10 bases, and 16 bases lay in between. The CDR3 sequence is 11 residues long. The germline CDR1 and CDR2 sequences are MNHEY and SMNVEV (reference sequence). CDR3 sequence (DNA): TGTGCCACCCTTGGGTTGGGGGGAGCTTTCTTT. As protein: CATLGLGGAFF.

The J gene is TRBJ2-1, the V gene TRBV5-6; 10 bases agree with TRBD2. Germline values: CDR1 SGHDT, CDR2 YYEEEE. Trimming at V came to 0 bases and at J to 2 bases, leaving 8 bases not matched to a gene. The CDR3 sequence is 18 residues long. This CDR3 reads CASSLVASGSLTYNEQFF. The CDR3 DNA reads as TGTGCCAGCAGCTTGGTGGCTAGCGGGAGTCTGACCTACAATGAGCAGTTCTTC.

A single count supports this clone. J is TRBJ2-3 and V is TRBV4-1; tentatively, D is TRBD2 (6 bases). V lost 6 bases to trimming and J lost 0 bases, with 13 bases between them. The CDR3 runs to 15 residues. CDR1 is MGHRA, CDR2 YSYEKL, per germline. The CDR3 DNA sequence: TGCGCCAGCAGAGAAGGGGCGGGGAGCACAGATACGCAGTATTTT. As protein: CASREGAGSTDTQYF.

About this clone itself: Other DNA sequences within the sample encode an identical CDR3. The rearrangement uses TRBV9 and TRBJ1-2, with a tentative D call TRBD1 (5 bases). Trimming cost V 3 bases and J 4 bases, with 13 bases left between them. CDR1 is SGDLS and CDR2 is YYNGEE in the germline V gene. This CDR3 region has 14 residues. Written as DNA, the CDR3 is TGTGCCAGCAGCGGGGGCGGGGGGTCCTATGGCTACACCTTC. Protein: CASSGGGGSYGYTF.

The DNA for the CDR3 is TGTGCCAGCAGCCGGACAGTGGCCAAAAACATTCAGTACTTC. Its translation is CASSRTVAKNIQYF. The rearrangement joins TRBV11-1 to TRBJ2-4, with a weak D call TRBD1 (6 bases). The CDR3 is 14 amino acids. Germline CDR1 SGHAT, CDR2 FQDESV (reference sequence). V lost 5 bases, J lost 1 base, and 9 bases lay in between.

The V and J genes are TRBV2 and TRBJ1-2; tentatively, D is TRBD1 (6 bases). The CDR3 spans 18 residues. The V end was cut by 7 bases, the J end by 6 bases, with 30 bases between. Germline values: CDR1 SNHLY, CDR2 FYNNEI. The DNA for the CDR3 is TGTGCCAGCAAGGAGTTAGTGGAGGCAGGGGATTTCCGCAATGGCTACACCTTC. Translation: CASKELVEAGDFRNGYTF.

This rearrangement joins TRBV30 to TRBJ2-5, with TRBD1 matching over 7 bases. This CDR3 comprises 15 residues. Germline V gene sequence: CDR1 GTSNPN, CDR2 SVGIG (reference sequence). The ends lost 4 bases at V and 7 bases at J; junction bases unmatched: 15. Here the CDR3 reads CAWNHEDRTFGTQYF. In DNA form, the CDR3 reads TGTGCCTGGAACCACGAGGACAGGACCTTTGGGACCCAGTACTTC.

The V and J genes are TRBV5-4 and TRBJ1-1; a weak D match, TRBD1 (6 bases). CDR3 length equals 14 residues. Trimming shortened V by 4 bases and J by 3 bases, and 13 bases separated the two germline ends. Germline V gives CDR1 SGHNT, CDR2 YYREEE (reference sequence). In nucleotides, the CDR3 is TGTGCCAGCAGCCGAATACAGGGTTACACTGAAGCTTTCTTT. Translated: CASSRIQGYTEAFF.

The chain recombines TRBV9 with TRBJ2-3, with 13 bases fitting TRBD2. Germline trimming cut 4 bases from V and 2 bases from J; bases unmatched to any gene: 10. Germline CDR1 and CDR2: SGDLS and YYNGEE. This CDR3 is built from 18 residues. CDR3 sequence (DNA): TGTGCCAGCAGCCCACGGACTAGCGGGGGAATAATCACAGATACGCAGTATTTT. Translation: CASSPRTSGGIITDTQYF.

The chain carries TRBV9 and TRBJ1-3, with D perhaps TRBD1 (6 bases). The CDR3 length is 18 residues. Germline V gene sequence: CDR1 SGDLS, CDR2 YYNGEE. Trimming removed 4 bases from V and 2 bases from J, with 22 bases in between. DNA of the CDR3: TGTGCCAGCAGCCCACAGGACAGTGGGGCGCCCGCTGGAAACACCATATATTTT. Translated, it gives CASSPQDSGAPAGNTIYF.

This clone was detected a few times. The chain links TRBV2 to TRBJ2-3; 9 bases line up with TRBD2. Germline values: CDR1 SNHLY, CDR2 FYNNEI. The length of the CDR3 is 17 residues. V was clipped by 4 bases and J by 7 bases; unmatched bases: 15. Here the CDR3 DNA reads TGTGCCAGCAGTGTCCTTGTTGGCGGGGGGGCCGGGAATACGCAGTATTTT. It translates to CASSVLVGGGAGNTQYF.

The chain has TRBV7-9 and TRBJ1-1, with 7 bases aligning to TRBD1. Germline CDR1 reads SEHNR; CDR2 reads FQNEAQ (reference sequence). CDR3 length equals 15 residues. The trim removed 5 bases at V and 0 bases at J, leaving 6 bases unmatched. CDR3 nucleotide sequence: TGTGCCAGCAGCCGACAGGGAACGATGAACACTGAAGCTTTCTTT. Translated: CASSRQGTMNTEAFF. The variable domain in full, completed from reference TRBV7-9 and TRBJ1-1, reads DTGVSQNPRHKITKRGQNVTFRCDPISEHNRLYWYRQTLGQGPEFLTYFQNEAQLEKSRLLSDRFSAERPKGSFSTLEIQRTEQGDSAMYLCASSRQGTMNTEAFFGQGTRLTVV.

The chain employs TRBV6-5 and TRBJ2-7, with D possibly matching TRBD2 (7 bases). Germline V gene lookup returns CDR1 MNHEY and CDR2 SVGAGI. Deletions cut 4 bases from V and 7 bases from J, with 14 bases between. The CDR3 runs 13 residues. The CDR3, as DNA: TGTGCCAGCAGTTCCCGGGGGGCGTGGGAGCAGTACTTC. Its translation is CASSSRGAWEQYF.

The chain has TRBV6-1 and TRBJ1-5, with a tentative D call TRBD1 (5 bases). CDR1 MNHNS and CDR2 SASEGT come from the germline V gene. The CDR3 runs to 13 residues. V was trimmed by 4 bases and J by 4 bases, leaving 8 bases between them. The CDR3 is CASSGTSNQPQHF. In DNA form, the CDR3 reads TGTGCCAGCAGTGGGACATCTAATCAGCCCCAGCATTTT.